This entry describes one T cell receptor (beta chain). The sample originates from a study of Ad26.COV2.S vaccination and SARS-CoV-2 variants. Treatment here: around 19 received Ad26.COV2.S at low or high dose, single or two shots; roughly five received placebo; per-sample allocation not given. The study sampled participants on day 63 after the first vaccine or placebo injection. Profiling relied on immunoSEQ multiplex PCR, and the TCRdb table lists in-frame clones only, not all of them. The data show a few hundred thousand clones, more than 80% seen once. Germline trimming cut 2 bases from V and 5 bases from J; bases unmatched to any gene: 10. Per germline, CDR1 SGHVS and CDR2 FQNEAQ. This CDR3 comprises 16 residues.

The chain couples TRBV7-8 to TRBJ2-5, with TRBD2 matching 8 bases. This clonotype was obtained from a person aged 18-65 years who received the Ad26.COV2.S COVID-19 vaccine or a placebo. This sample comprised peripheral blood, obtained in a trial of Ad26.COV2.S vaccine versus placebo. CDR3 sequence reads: CASSLPAGEWGETQYF. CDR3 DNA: TGTGCCAGCAGCTTACCAGCGGGGGAGTGGGGGGAGACCCAGTACTTC.